The rows below give T cell receptor beta chains drawn from one sample of a study of T cell responses to AZD1222 COVID-19 vaccine. The assay was immunoSEQ multiplex PCR, and TCRdb's table has in-frame clones only and misses some. This table holds about 100,000 clones, roughly 86% found once. The specimen was peripheral blood, collected on day 0 of MenACWY control vaccination. The receptor set was obtained from an adult in good health. Both conserved end residues are part of each CDR3. A D gene is named only where the DNA matches it firmly. Clone size appears in some rows only: once, few, many, or a class for an expanded clone.

V gene,D gene,clone size,J gene,CDR3 protein,CDR3 DNA
TRBV18,TRBD1,.,TRBJ2-7,CASSPTGGYEQYF,TGTGCCAGCTCACCGACAGGGGGCTACGAGCAGTACTTC
TRBV5-1,.,.,TRBJ2-3,CASSLQLAGTDTQYF,TGCGCCAGCAGCTTGCAACTAGCTGGCACAGATACGCAGTATTTT
TRBV5-1,.,.,TRBJ2-7,CASSSRSSYEQYF,TGCGCCAGCAGCTCAAGGAGCTCCTACGAGCAGTACTTC
TRBV7-9,.,.,TRBJ1-4,CASSLEGAAEKLFF,TGTGCCAGCAGCTTAGAGGGAGCGGCTGAAAAACTGTTTTTT
TRBV6-1,TRBD1,.,TRBJ2-3,CASSEIGTGGTDTQYF,TGTGCCAGCAGTGAAATCGGGACAGGAGGCACAGATACGCAGTATTTT
TRBV5-4,.,few,TRBJ2-4,CASRFEEPAKNIQYF,TGTGCCAGCAGGTTTGAGGAGCCGGCCAAAAACATTCAGTACTTC
TRBV6-5,TRBD1,.,TRBJ1-2,CASKGQGVGGYTF,TGTGCCAGCAAGGGACAGGGGGTGGGCGGCTACACCTTC
TRBV28,TRBD1,.,TRBJ1-5,CASETPGQNQPQHF,TGTGCCAGTGAAACTCCGGGACAGAATCAGCCCCAGCATTTT
TRBV18,TRBD1,.,TRBJ1-1,CASSPTGQGPRTEAFF,TGTGCCAGCTCACCAACGGGACAGGGGCCTAGGACTGAAGCTTTCTTT
TRBV9,.,.,TRBJ2-3,CASSALFTDTQYF,TGTGCCAGCAGCGCTCTTTTCACAGATACGCAGTATTTT
TRBV11-3,.,once,TRBJ1-1,CASSPQGRTEAFF,TGTGCCAGCAGCCCCCAGGGGAGGACTGAAGCTTTCTTT
TRBV5-6,.,.,TRBJ1-6,CASSQYQEVSPLHF,TGTGCCAGCAGCCAATATCAAGAGGTCTCACCCCTCCACTTT
TRBV27,.,.,TRBJ2-1,CASSRLNNEQFF,TGTGCCAGCAGTAGACTGAACAATGAGCAGTTCTTC
TRBV25-1,TRBD1,.,TRBJ2-2,CASSVTGAATGELFF,TGTGCCAGCAGTGTGACAGGGGCGGCCACCGGGGAGCTGTTTTTT
TRBV2,TRBD1,.,TRBJ2-5,CASTTGVLGTPQYF,TGTGCCAGCACCACAGGGGTGCTCGGGACACCCCAGTACTTC
TRBV12-3/TRBV12-4,.,.,TRBJ2-3,CASSLGQHTQYF,TGTGCCAGCAGTTTAGGACAGCATACGCAGTATTTT